This TCR beta chain was recorded in a study of blood T cell repertoires in COVID-19. The wider study: Acute and convalescent COVID-19 samples came from the United States, Italy and Spain.

Participants were placed into cohorts based on the clinical history they reported. Donors in Cohort 3 counted as recovered after two negative PCRs, clearance, or symptom resolution. The trim removed 6 bases at V and 1 base at J, leaving 3 bases unmatched. This CDR3 is 15 amino acids long. CDR1 SGHAT and CDR2 FQNNGV come from the germline V gene. This clone turned up a few times. Clones were read by immunoSEQ multiplex PCR, and TCRdb kept only the in-frame ones, dropping some. The sample has approximately 490,000 clones, 87% seen once. The sequenced sample was PBMCs or T cells enriched from blood (not recorded which). J is TRBJ1-4 and V is TRBV11-2; 9 bases match TRBD1. This sequence was found in a woman between 18 and 30 years old who had recovered from COVID-19. The CDR3 protein is CASSLTGGTNEKLFF. In nucleotides, the CDR3 is TGTGCCAGCAGTTTGACAGGGGGAACTAATGAAAAACTGTTTTTT.